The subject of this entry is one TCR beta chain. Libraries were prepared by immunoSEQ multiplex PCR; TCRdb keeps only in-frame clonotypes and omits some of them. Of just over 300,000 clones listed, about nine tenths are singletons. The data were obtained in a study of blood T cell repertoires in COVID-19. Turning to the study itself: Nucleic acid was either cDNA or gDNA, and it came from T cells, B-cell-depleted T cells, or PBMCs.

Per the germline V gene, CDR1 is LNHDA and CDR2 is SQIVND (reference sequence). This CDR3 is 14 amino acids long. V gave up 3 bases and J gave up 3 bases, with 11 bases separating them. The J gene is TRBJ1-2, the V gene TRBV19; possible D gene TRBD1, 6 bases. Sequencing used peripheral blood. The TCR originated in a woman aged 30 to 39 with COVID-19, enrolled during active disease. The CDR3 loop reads CASSIPGQHYGYTF. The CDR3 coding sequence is TGTGCCAGTAGTATCCCTGGACAGCACTATGGCTACACCTTC.